The T cell receptor beta chain described here comes from a study of blood T cell repertoires in COVID-19. Study overall: Researchers got acute and convalescent COVID-19 samples from the United States, Italy and Spain. In each case, the material was cDNA or gDNA derived from T cells, B-cell-depleted T cells, or PBMCs.

Per the authors' pipeline: It was from reference gene primer amplification that nucleated cell counts were estimated. Repertoires were generated with immunoSEQ multiplex PCR, while TCRdb's copy carries only in-frame clones and drops some. V, J and clone size are taken as reported in that table, and D and trimming were inferred from the DNA itself. Here the sample spans some 120,000 clones, roughly 84% being singletons. This CDR3 contains 15 residues. V trimming: 0 bases; J trimming: 8 bases; junction bases outside the gene matches: 9. Germline V lookup: CDR1 MGHRA, CDR2 YSYEKL. The receptor comes from a woman aged 25 to 39 who had recovered from COVID-19. The V call is TRBV4-1, the J call TRBJ1-1; TRBD1 agrees at 7 bases. Input material: peripheral blood. CDR3 coding DNA: TGCGCCAGCAGCCAAGATCCCTCACAGGGGATCGAAGCTTTCTTT. This encodes CASSQDPSQGIEAFF.